A selection of T cell receptor beta chains follows, all from one sample in a study of Ad26.COV2.S vaccination and SARS-CoV-2 variants. Measured with immunoSEQ multiplex PCR; TCRdb has only the in-frame clones, and not every one. The table has 300,000 to 350,000 clones, 70% to 90% seen once. This specimen was peripheral blood, taken in a trial of Ad26.COV2.S vaccine versus placebo. These receptors were collected from a person between 18 and 65 years old who received the Ad26.COV2.S COVID-19 vaccine or a placebo. CDR3s include the opening cysteine and the closing phenylalanine or tryptophan.

v_gene	len	j_gene	CDR3aa
TRBV18	16	TRBJ2-7	CASSPKVGVYDDEQYF
TRBV19	13	TRBJ2-1	CASSRGLYNEQFF
TRBV6-2/TRBV6-3	12	TRBJ1-1	CASSYSMGKAFF
TRBV7-8	18	TRBJ1-1	CASSLTYLGVAAVTEAFF
TRBV3-1/TRBV3-2	15	TRBJ2-1	CASSQVGLGYNEQFF
TRBV30	13	TRBJ1-2	CAWSPSSGNGYTF
TRBV27	14	TRBJ1-6	CASSLRQDNSPLHF
TRBV12-3/TRBV12-4	13	TRBJ1-2	CASSFADSDGYTF
TRBV30	14	TRBJ2-2	CAWSVVGSTGELFF
TRBV7-9	15	TRBJ1-5	CASSLDGVSNQPQHF
TRBV9	16	TRBJ1-2	CASSRRAGTEIYGYTF
TRBV5-1	13	TRBJ1-1	CASSQTGRSEAFF
TRBV10-3	15	TRBJ2-1	CAISESSTGNNEQFF
TRBV18	14	TRBJ1-1	CASSWTGANTEAFF
TRBV20-1	14	TRBJ2-7	CSASITGPPGEQYF
TRBV15	16	TRBJ1-4	CATSSVRQGVGEKLFF
TRBV27	16	TRBJ2-3	CASSTTSGESTDTQYF
TRBV6-5	12	TRBJ2-1	CASRGGGNEQFF
TRBV30	16	TRBJ2-6	CAWSLVLGSGANVLTF
TRBV5-4	16	TRBJ2-2	CASSLAGLTSTGELFF
TRBV6-2/TRBV6-3	14	TRBJ1-2	CASSFTSRNYGYTF
TRBV15	17	TRBJ2-1	CATSRGRGAGEGYEQFF
TRBV12-3/TRBV12-4	13	TRBJ1-2	CASSATVSYGYTF
TRBV5-1	14	TRBJ2-5	CASSSRLAEETQYF
TRBV5-1	13	TRBJ1-2	CASSVEVDYGYTF
TRBV30	17	TRBJ1-6	CAWSVQDRARRISPLHF
TRBV7-8	12	TRBJ1-1	CASSFIVEEAFF
TRBV18	15	TRBJ2-7	CASSPPAAGVDEQYF
TRBV4-3	14	TRBJ1-1	CASTDARLSGEAFF
TRBV9	16	TRBJ1-3	CASSPRDREYGNTIYF
TRBV19	14	TRBJ2-3	CASRLTGGTDTQYF
TRBV29-1	12	TRBJ2-7	CSVSDVSYEQYF
TRBV2	13	TRBJ2-1	CASRLVTNNEQFF
TRBV15	15	TRBJ1-4	CATSRVGATNEKLFF
TRBV3-1/TRBV3-2	13	TRBJ1-2	CASSQGQVYGYTF
TRBV7-3	19	TRBJ1-6	CASSLIAGTGASYNSPLHF
TRBV12-3/TRBV12-4	13	TRBJ2-3	CASSLASQDTQYF
TRBV7-9	17	TRBJ2-7	CASSPHFRGWSSYEQYF
TRBV10-2	14	TRBJ1-5	CASSGGFDNQPQHF
TRBV18	15	TRBJ1-1	CASSPSRQVNTEAFF
TRBV5-6	14	TRBJ2-5	CASSYRGFQETQYF
TRBV5-1	15	TRBJ2-2	CASSLLQSTTGELFF
TRBV6-6	15	TRBJ1-3	CASSPIGTSGNTIYF
TRBV9	16	TRBJ2-3	CASSPPGLAGIDTQYF
TRBV29-1	14	TRBJ2-5	CSVQGTGKEETQYF
TRBV6-6	12	TRBJ1-2	CASTGRDYGYTF